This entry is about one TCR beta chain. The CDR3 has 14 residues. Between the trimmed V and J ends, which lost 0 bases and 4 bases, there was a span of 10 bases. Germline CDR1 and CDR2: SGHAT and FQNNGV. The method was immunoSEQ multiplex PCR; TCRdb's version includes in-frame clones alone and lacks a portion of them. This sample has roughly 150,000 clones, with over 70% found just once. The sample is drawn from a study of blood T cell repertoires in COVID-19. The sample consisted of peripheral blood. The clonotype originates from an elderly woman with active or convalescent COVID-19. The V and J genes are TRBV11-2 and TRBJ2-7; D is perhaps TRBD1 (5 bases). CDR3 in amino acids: CASSLDQGVYEQYF. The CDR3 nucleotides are TGTGCCAGCAGCTTAGATCAGGGTGTGTACGAGCAGTACTTC.